This T cell receptor beta chain was sequenced for a study of human T cells and chemical hapten exposure. Findings and limits, study-wide: Controls had significantly fewer large CDR3 similarity clusters than were formed by expanded TCRs.

The sample's time point: patch test 2, 6 weeks after DPC sensitization. Stated treatment: therapeutic diphenylcyclopropenone sensitization with weekly scalp DPC. Ahead of applying each patch test, blood was sampled. Unfractionated whole blood was the source from which total RNA was extracted. In regard to this clonotype: What it binds is not known.

Via MiXCR, TCRdb re-called the RACE reads, giving one row per CDR3 protein. In the table there are tens of thousands of distinct CDR3 sequences, more than 9% of which are singletons. Trimming cost V 7 bases and J 2 bases, with 13 bases left between them. The V gene's germline CDR1 is SGHRS and CDR2 YFSETQ. This CDR3 is built from 13 residues. The genes are TRBV5-1 and TRBJ2-7; the D gene is possibly TRBD2 (6 bases). This specimen consisted of whole blood, obtained in connection with sensitization to the hapten diphenylcyclopropenone (DPC). The receptor's source is a young man with alopecia areata. Some clones in this sample may be carry-over from other donors' samples. The chain's CDR3 is CASRDAGTYEQYV. The CDR3, as DNA: TGCGCCAGCCGCGACGCGGGGACCTACGAGCAGTACGTC.